This T cell receptor beta chain was sequenced for a study of T cells after yellow fever vaccination. TCRdb redid the calling of the 5' RACE reads with MiXCR, one entry per CDR3 protein. The sample has a few hundred thousand distinct CDR3 sequences, over 10% seen once; the top ten hold around 0.55%. This clonotype was counted many times. Its antigen is unidentified. V lost 3 bases to trimming and J lost 1 base, with 5 bases between them. This CDR3 is built from 13 residues. Study results and limitations: Of the clonotypes, a small share occurred in both CD4 and CD8 compartments.

J is TRBJ2-3 and V is TRBV12-3 or TRBV12-4; D not resolved. The specimen was CD4+ T cells sorted from PBMCs, collected 45 days after the yellow fever booster vaccination. The TCR originated in a man aged 30 to 45 who received the YFV17D yellow fever vaccine. The CDR3: CASSFQGTDTQYF. The CDR3 coding sequence is TGTGCCAGCAGTTTCCAGGGCACAGATACGCAGTATTTT.